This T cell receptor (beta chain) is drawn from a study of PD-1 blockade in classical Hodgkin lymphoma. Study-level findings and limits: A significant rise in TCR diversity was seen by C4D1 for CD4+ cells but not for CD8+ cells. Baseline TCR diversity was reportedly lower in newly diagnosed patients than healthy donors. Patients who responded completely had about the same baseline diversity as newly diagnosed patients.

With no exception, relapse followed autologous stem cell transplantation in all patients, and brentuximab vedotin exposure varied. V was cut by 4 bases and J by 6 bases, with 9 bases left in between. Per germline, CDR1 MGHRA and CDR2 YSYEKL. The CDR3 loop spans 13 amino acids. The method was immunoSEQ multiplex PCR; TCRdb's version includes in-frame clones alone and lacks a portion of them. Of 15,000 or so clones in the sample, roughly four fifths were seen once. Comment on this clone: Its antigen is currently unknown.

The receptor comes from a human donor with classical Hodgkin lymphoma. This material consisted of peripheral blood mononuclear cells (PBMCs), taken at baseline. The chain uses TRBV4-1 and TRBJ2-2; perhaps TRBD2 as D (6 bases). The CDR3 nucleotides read TGCGCCAGCAGCCCGTTAGCGGCCGGGGAGCTGTTTTTT. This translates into CASSPLAAGELFF.